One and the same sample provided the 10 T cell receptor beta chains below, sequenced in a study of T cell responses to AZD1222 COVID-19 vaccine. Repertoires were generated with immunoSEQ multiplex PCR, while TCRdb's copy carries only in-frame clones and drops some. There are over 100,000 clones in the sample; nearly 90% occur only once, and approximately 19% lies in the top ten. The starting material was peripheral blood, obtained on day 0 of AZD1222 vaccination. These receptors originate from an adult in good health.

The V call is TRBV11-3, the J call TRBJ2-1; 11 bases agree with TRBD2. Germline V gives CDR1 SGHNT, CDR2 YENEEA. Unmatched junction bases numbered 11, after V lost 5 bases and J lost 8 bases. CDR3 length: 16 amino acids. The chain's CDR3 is CASSPFLAGGTDEQFF. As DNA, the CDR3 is TGTGCCAGCAGCCCGTTCCTAGCGGGAGGCACGGATGAGCAGTTCTTC.

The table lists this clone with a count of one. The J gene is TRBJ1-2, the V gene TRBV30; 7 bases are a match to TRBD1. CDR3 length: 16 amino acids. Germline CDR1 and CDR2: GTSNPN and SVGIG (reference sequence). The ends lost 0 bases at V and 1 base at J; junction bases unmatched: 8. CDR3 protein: CAWSVQGVPYNYGYTF. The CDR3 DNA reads TGTGCCTGGAGTGTTCAGGGGGTTCCTTATAACTATGGCTACACCTTC.

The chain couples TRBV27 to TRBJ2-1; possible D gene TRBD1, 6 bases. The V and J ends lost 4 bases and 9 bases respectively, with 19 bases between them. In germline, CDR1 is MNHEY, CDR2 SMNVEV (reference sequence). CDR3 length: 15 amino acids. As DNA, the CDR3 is TGTGCCAGCAGTTCCTATTGGGGGACACCGCGTGAGCAGTTCTTC. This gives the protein CASSSYWGTPREQFF.

The CDR3 DNA follows: TGTGCCAGCAGCCAAGTCGCGACCGGACTAGCGGGAGGGGAGACCCAGTACTTC. Its translation: CASSQVATGLAGGETQYF. The gene calls are TRBV4-2 and TRBJ2-5; 15 bases fit TRBD2. Losses at the gene ends were 1 base for V and 5 bases for J; bases not matched to a gene: 8. CDR1 LGHNA and CDR2 YNFKEQ come from the germline V gene. The CDR3 covers 18 residues.

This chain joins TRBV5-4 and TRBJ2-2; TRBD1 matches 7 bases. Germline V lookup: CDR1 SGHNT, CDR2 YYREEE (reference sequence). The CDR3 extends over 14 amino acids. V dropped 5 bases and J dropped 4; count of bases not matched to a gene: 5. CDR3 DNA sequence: TGTGCCAGCAGTTTCGCAGGGGGCACCGGGGAGCTGTTTTTT. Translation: CASSFAGGTGELFF.

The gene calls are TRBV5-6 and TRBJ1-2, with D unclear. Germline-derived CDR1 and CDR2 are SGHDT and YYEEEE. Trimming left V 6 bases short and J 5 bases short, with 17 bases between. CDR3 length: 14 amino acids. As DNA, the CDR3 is TGTGCCAGCACTCCATGGGCTGATTCATATGGCTACACCTTC. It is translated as CASTPWADSYGYTF.

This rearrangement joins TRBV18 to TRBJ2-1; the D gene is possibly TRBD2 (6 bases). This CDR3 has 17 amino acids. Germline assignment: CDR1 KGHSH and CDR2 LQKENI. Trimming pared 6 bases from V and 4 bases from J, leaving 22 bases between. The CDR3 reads CASSSGVAPGEYNEQFF. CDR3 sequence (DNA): TGTGCCAGCTCTTCGGGGGTAGCGCCAGGAGAGTACAATGAGCAGTTCTTC.

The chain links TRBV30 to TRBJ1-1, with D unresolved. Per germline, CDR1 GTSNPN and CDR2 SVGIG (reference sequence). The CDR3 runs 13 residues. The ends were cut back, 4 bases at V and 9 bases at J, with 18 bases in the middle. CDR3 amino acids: CAWNREAPGKAFF. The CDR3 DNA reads TGTGCCTGGAATAGGGAGGCCCCAGGAAAAGCTTTCTTT.

In nucleotides, the CDR3 is TGCGCCAGCACGTCAGGGTCAGGCGGAGATACGCAGTATTTT. It yields the protein CASTSGSGGDTQYF. The chain employs TRBV5-1 and TRBJ2-3; weak D call: TRBD1 (5 bases). The CDR3 covers 14 residues. V was shortened by 6 bases and J by 5 bases, with 16 bases between the two germline ends. Germline V gene data show CDR1 as SGHRS and CDR2 as YFSETQ.

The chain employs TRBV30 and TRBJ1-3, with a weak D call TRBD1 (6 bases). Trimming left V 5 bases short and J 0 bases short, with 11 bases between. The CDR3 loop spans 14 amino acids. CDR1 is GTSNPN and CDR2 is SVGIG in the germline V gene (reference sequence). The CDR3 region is CAWYRAASGNTIYF. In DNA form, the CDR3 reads TGTGCCTGGTACAGGGCGGCCTCTGGAAACACCATATATTTT.